Below, one T cell receptor (beta chain) is given with its context. There is no known antigen for this receptor. No much larger clonotype is one base removed from it; base qualities were not supplied. The donors were healthy, HIV-negative adults who had no recently reported acute infections or vaccinations. Only Caucasian adults living in Nashville, Tennessee, USA were represented among the donors. CD4+ T cells were enriched by magnetic negative selection; naive cells were then positively selected on CD45RA, and the negative fraction formed the memory subset. Blood was obtained by leukapheresis, after which PBMCs were separated by Ficoll-Histopaque density gradient centrifugation and cryopreserved in liquid nitrogen vapor phase. Analytical flow cytometry was used to check the purity and quantity of each magnetically sorted T cell population. Genomic DNA was isolated from every sorted fraction and measured by UV absorbance on a Nanodrop 2000c.

These data originate in a study of shared clonotypes between healthy human individuals (dated by TCRdb to 2019 to 2021). About the investigation overall: The cohort comprised a couple of women and a few men aged 18 to 49 years. For each donor, CD4 naive and CD4 memory were each run on three plates, CD8 naive on two plates, and CD8 memory on one plate. Blood TCR repertoires of a handful of healthy adults were deeply sequenced to estimate repertoire size and the extent of clonotype sharing between individuals. Different laboratories and diverse techniques were used to prepare libraries and sequence TCR repertoires, to increase sequencing depth and limit assay-specific biases. Per donor, leukapheresis produced somewhere between about 0.94 and 9 billion PBMCs.

From V the trimming removes 1 base and from J it removes 6 bases, while the gene matches leave 16 bases of the junction unaccounted for. The germline V gene specifies MDHEN as CDR1 and SYDVKM as CDR2. The CDR3 goes from the cysteine to the phenylalanine over 19 residues. The retained sequence is limited to the CDR3, 57 bases, with the frame set at the first base. Using the deep immunoSEQ assay, TCR CDR3 regions were amplified from genomic DNA by multiplex PCR. For each cell subset, the extracted genomic DNA was distributed evenly across all wells of several immunoSEQ 96-well plates, and each plate served as one replicate. For sorted subsets, each replicate PCR was loaded with approximately 200 ng genomic DNA, equivalent to some 31,000 T cell genomes. Purified libraries were quantified with a Qubit 3.0 fluorometer, sized on a Bioanalyzer 2100, and re-quantified with the KAPA Library Quantification kit. Each immunoSEQ 96-well plate was sequenced on its own single-read 150-cycle Illumina NextSeq 550 flow cell. Concerning the study's data processing: Because the immunoSEQ output included only junctional sequences and no quality scores, the filtering could not be the same as the filtering used for full-length reads. To assign V/J genes and CDR3, sequences were annotated against IMGT germline references using PyIR, a Python wrapper for IgBLAST v1.9. Any read was removed if the V/J assignment was weak (E-value above 1e-6), the CDR3 was missing, or the read contained stop codons, out-of-frame junctions, or ambiguous translated residues. V3J clonotypes were defined as sequences sharing the same inferred V gene, J gene, and CDR3 amino acid sequence. The percentage overlap between two repertoires was calculated by dividing the number of shared unique clonotypes by the size of the smaller repertoire. Richness of each repertoire was evaluated using RTK rarefaction, the Chao1 estimator, and Recon v2.1 estimates of unobserved clonotypes. Generation probabilities for all TCRbeta clonotypes obtained by the gDNA method from a handful of donors were computed using OLGA. TCRdb re-hosts the immuneACCESS table, in-frame sequences only. Its copies lack some clones; in the studies checked, an unresolved V gene accounts for under half of them, and the cause for the rest is not known. V and J calls and clone size are copied from that table; D and trimming were computed from the DNA. This sample comprises some 1.5 million clones, more than 95% of them detected only once. The ten largest clones add up to approximately 1.1% of the sample.

Beyond this particular receptor, the publication reports: Higher generation probabilities were observed for clonotypes shared by all four sorted-subset donors than for non-shared clonotypes. Sampling was limited to blood, and TCR repertoires in tissue likely differ from TCR repertoires in blood. Pairwise subsampling led to the expectation that sequencing depth would affect the degree of clonotype sharing among donors. Across a handful of donors, 4.5% to 6.5% of naive CD4, roughly 3.5% of naive CD8, 2.3% of memory CD4, and about 0.4% of memory CD8 clonotypes were shared. Even with the large sequencing depth, rarefaction of the sorted-subset datasets indicated that sequencing was incomplete. Larger estimated clonotype richness was generally found for naive subsets than for memory subsets. Because the study included only a small number of donors, the genetic and exposure-history diversity represented was limited.

The source is a man aged 25-45 years in good health. The chain uses TRBV28 and TRBJ1-5, with 9 central nucleotides matching TRBD1. The sequencing input was naive CD4+ T cells sorted from blood. Per the publication, the cell subset or site label means: CD45RA+ positively selected. In nucleotide form, the sequence is TGTGCCAGCAGTTTATCCTCGCTAACACAGGGGGCGCGCAGTCAGCCCCAGCATTTT. Its translation reads: CASSLSSLTQGARSQPQHF.